Listed here are 20 T cell receptor beta chains from one sample, sequenced in a study of cytomegalovirus exposure and HLA in healthy donors. The PCR had 60 Vbeta and 13 Jbeta primers. Sequencing used immunoSEQ multiplex PCR; TCRdb keeps in-frame clones, though not all of them. The data contain roughly 130,000 clones, roughly four fifths of them singletons. Sequencing was done on a sample of PBMCs. The receptor set was obtained from a boy aged 2 to 10 in good health and CMV-seronegative.

V is TRBV2 and J is TRBJ2-7, with D possibly matching TRBD2 (6 bases). V lost 5 bases and J 3 bases, leaving 11 bases between the germline ends. The germline CDR1 and CDR2 sequences are SNHLY and FYNNEI. CDR3 size: 13 residues. CDR3 DNA sequence: TGTGCCAGCAGTTCCCCGACTAGCTACGAGCAGTACGTC. Translation gives CASSSPTSYEQYV.

This chain uses TRBV5-4 with TRBJ2-3; TRBD2 might be the D (6 bases). Germline values: CDR1 SGHNT, CDR2 YYREEE (reference sequence). Trimming took off 0 bases at V and 7 bases at J, with 12 bases between the two ends. This CDR3 has 14 amino acids. This chain's CDR3 is CASSLGGTWNTQYF. The CDR3 DNA follows: TGTGCCAGCAGCTTGGGCGGGACGTGGAATACGCAGTATTTT.

Comment on this clone: This specimen includes other DNA sequences encoding the same CDR3. The chain uses TRBV6-5 and TRBJ2-1; 10 nucleotides align to TRBD1. Germline V CDR1 and CDR2: MNHEY, SVGAGI. The CDR3 runs 16 residues. V was clipped by 2 bases and J by 1 base; unmatched bases: 2. CDR3 DNA: TGTGCCAGCAGTTACGGGACAGGGGCGTCCTACAATGAGCAGTTCTTC. Its translation: CASSYGTGASYNEQFF.

CDR3 nucleotides: TGTGCCAGCAGCCAGAACCCCTTAGGTGGCGGGACGGTTCCTGACGAGCAGTACGTC. The encoded protein is CASSQNPLGGGTVPDEQYV. The rearrangement uses TRBV14 and TRBJ2-7; tentatively, D is TRBD2 (6 bases). V shed 3 bases and J shed 5 bases, with 29 bases lying between them. The CDR3 has 19 amino acids. Looked up from germline, CDR1 is SGHDN and CDR2 is FVKESK.

The chain has TRBV5-6 and TRBJ1-4; unclear D gene. Trimming removed 0 bases at V and 8 bases at J, with 14 bases between. The CDR3 covers 15 residues. In germline, CDR1 is SGHDT, CDR2 YYEEEE. This chain's CDR3 is CASSLVRDVEEKLFF. The CDR3 coding sequence is TGTGCCAGCAGCTTGGTCCGGGATGTGGAGGAAAAACTGTTTTTT. The whole variable domain, filled in from reference TRBV5-6 and TRBJ1-4, reads DAGVTQSPTHLIKTRGQQVTLRCSPKSGHDTVSWYQQALGQGPQFIFQYYEEEERQRGNFPDRFSGHQFPNYSSELNVNALLLGDSALYLCASSLVRDVEEKLFFGSGTQLSVL.

The genes are TRBV9 and TRBJ1-5; 8 bases map to TRBD1. CDR1 and CDR2 (germline): SGDLS, YYNGEE. The CDR3 length is 14 residues. The V and J ends lost 0 bases and 4 bases, in that order; junction bases with no gene match: 0. Written as DNA, the CDR3 is TGTGCCAGCAGCGTAGGGGACAGGAATCAGCCCCAGCATTTT. Amino acids: CASSVGDRNQPQHF.

This clone has only a few counts. This rearrangement joins TRBV5-8 to TRBJ1-2; D unresolved. The CDR3 is made up of 18 amino acids. V was shortened by 4 bases and J by 4 bases, with 26 bases between the two germline ends. CDR1 is SGHTS and CDR2 is YDEGEE in the germline V gene. The CDR3 sequence is CASSQELTTTSWAYGYTF. The DNA of the CDR3 is TGTGCCAGCAGCCAAGAATTAACGACGACATCATGGGCCTATGGCTACACCTTC.

The chain combines TRBV9 with TRBJ2-7; D perhaps matches TRBD1 (6 bases). The CDR3 length is 14 residues. Trimming left V 1 base short and J 3 bases short, with 11 bases between. The V gene's germline CDR1 is SGDLS and CDR2 YYNGEE. The CDR3 protein is CASSVTAGDYEQYF. The CDR3 DNA reads as TGTGCCAGCAGCGTAACGGCAGGGGACTACGAGCAGTACTTC. The entire variable domain, with the rest obtained from reference TRBV9 and TRBJ2-7, is as follows: DSGVTQTPKHLITATGQRVTLRCSPRSGDLSVYWYQQSLDQGLQFLIQYYNGEERAKGNILERFSAQQFPDLHSELNLSSLELGDSALYFCASSVTAGDYEQYFGPGTRLTVT.

The chain joins TRBV2 to TRBJ2-1, with D perhaps TRBD2 (6 bases). In germline, CDR1 is SNHLY, CDR2 FYNNEI. This CDR3 contains 13 residues. Deletions cut 6 bases from V and 4 bases from J, with 10 bases between. CDR3 bases: TGTGCCAGCAGGGAGGGTACGTACAATGAGCAGTTCTTC. As protein: CASREGTYNEQFF.

The chain has TRBV18 and TRBJ2-7; D perhaps matches TRBD2 (5 bases). V lost 2 bases to trimming and J lost 2 bases, with 16 bases between them. CDR1 is KGHSH, CDR2 LQKENI, per germline. This CDR3 contains 16 residues. CDR3 region: CASSPGSVAGTYEQYF. DNA for the CDR3: TGTGCCAGCTCACCAGGGTCCGTGGCGGGTACCTACGAGCAGTACTTC.

This chain uses TRBV5-1 with TRBJ2-4; tentative D call: TRBD2 (5 bases). Germline CDR1 is SGHRS and CDR2 is YFSETQ. The V and J ends lost 0 bases and 2 bases respectively, with 15 bases between them. This CDR3 is 17 amino acids long. CDR3: CASSLGGELKPKNIQYF. In DNA, the CDR3 is TGCGCCAGCAGCTTGGGTGGGGAGCTTAAGCCCAAAAACATTCAGTACTTC.

The chain links TRBV7-8 to TRBJ1-1; D is possibly TRBD1 (6 bases). CDR3 size: 12 residues. Germline V CDR1 and CDR2: SGHVS, FQNEAQ. Trimming removed 4 bases from V and 11 bases from J, with 14 bases in between. The CDR3 sequence: CASSYRGGAAFF. The CDR3 bases are TGTGCCAGCAGCTACCGGGGGGGGGCCGCTTTCTTT.

This clone was found a few times. CDR3 DNA: TGTGCCAGTAGTTGGGAGTATAATTCACCCCTCCACTTT. Amino acids: CASSWEYNSPLHF. The chain joins TRBV19 to TRBJ1-6, with D unresolved. CDR1 and CDR2 from the germline V gene are LNHDA and SQIVND (reference sequence). The CDR3 is made up of 13 amino acids. The ends were cut back, 5 bases at V and 4 bases at J, with 6 bases in the middle.

This chain links TRBV6-5 with TRBJ2-3, with 7 nucleotides matching TRBD1. This CDR3 spans 15 amino acids. V trimming: 4 bases; J trimming: 5 bases; junction bases outside the gene matches: 9. Germline loops: CDR1 MNHEY, CDR2 SVGAGI. CDR3 loop: CASSSRQGGGDTQYF. CDR3 bases: TGTGCCAGCAGTTCCCGACAGGGTGGGGGAGATACGCAGTATTTT.

The chain links TRBV4-1 to TRBJ1-1, with TRBD1 identical over 7 bases. V lost 1 base to trimming and J lost 5 bases; unmatched junction nucleotides: 16. The germline V gene encodes CDR1 MGHRA and CDR2 YSYEKL. This CDR3 contains 18 residues. In DNA form, the CDR3 reads TGCGCCAGCAGCCAAGGCAAAGCGGCAGGGGGGCGCAGGACTGAAGCTTTCTTT. Translated: CASSQGKAAGGRRTEAFF.

V usage is TRBV4-1 and J usage is TRBJ2-3, with D hard to call. V was cut by 0 bases and J by 7 bases, with 17 bases left in between. The CDR3 contains 16 residues. Germline V gene data show CDR1 as MGHRA and CDR2 as YSYEKL. The CDR3 DNA sequence: TGCGCCAGCAGCCAAGAAAGGCAGCAACCACAGAATACGCAGTATTTT. It is translated as CASSQERQQPQNTQYF.

This chain links TRBV4-1 with TRBJ2-1, with unresolved D. Germline V gives CDR1 MGHRA, CDR2 YSYEKL. CDR3 length: 16 amino acids. V lost 0 bases to trimming and J lost 2 bases, with 11 bases between them. CDR3 DNA: TGCGCCAGCAGCCAAGATACTAAAGGTACCTACAATGAGCAGTTCTTC. The encoded protein is CASSQDTKGTYNEQFF.

Of note for this clone: An end of the junction differs from the germline gene, which may be a read error. This chain links TRBV7-9 with TRBJ2-4; maybe TRBD1 (5 bases). Looked up from germline, CDR1 is SEHNR and CDR2 is FQNEAQ (reference sequence). The CDR3 has 17 amino acids. The CDR3 DNA sequence: TGTTCCAGCAGCTTAGATCACCGTGGGGCTAGCAAAAACATTCAGTACTTC. It specifies CSSSLDHRGASKNIQYF.

This rearrangement joins TRBV2 to TRBJ2-3, with 11 positions matching TRBD2. J gave up 2 bases and V 9 bases, and 4 bases lay outside the gene matches. Germline assignment: CDR1 SNHLY and CDR2 FYNNEI. The CDR3 extends over 14 amino acids. This CDR3 is CASSGRVDTDTQYF. The CDR3 DNA reads as TGTGCCAGTAGCGGGAGGGTAGACACAGATACGCAGTATTTT.

V usage is TRBV7-8 and J usage is TRBJ2-5, with 14 bases fitting TRBD2. Germline loops: CDR1 SGHVS, CDR2 FQNEAQ. The CDR3 has 18 amino acids. With V trimmed by 4 bases and J by 5 bases, 12 bases remained unmatched. The CDR3 bases are TGTGCCAGCAGCTCCCCTGGGACTAGCGGGAGTAGGGCGGAGACCCAGTACTTC. It encodes CASSSPGTSGSRAETQYF. Full variable domain (outside the CDR3, taken from reference TRBV7-8 and TRBJ2-5): GAGVSQSPRYKVAKRGQDVALRCDPISGHVSLFWYQQALGQGPEFLTYFQNEAQLDKSGLPSDRFFAERPEGSVSTLKIQRTQQEDSAVYLCASSSPGTSGSRAETQYFGPGTRLLVL.